This T cell receptor (beta chain) is drawn from a study of T cells in Graves' hyperthyroidism and ophthalmopathy. This clonotype was detected a few times. Amplified regions were TCR beta CDR3 sequences from RNA transcripts. First-round RT-PCR with HTBI primers amplified the TCR CDR3 region. TCRdb ran MiXCR on the multiplex PCR reads and lists one entry per CDR3 protein. The repertoire consists of roughly 720,000 distinct CDR3 sequences, with 17% occurring once and the leading ten covering roughly 15%. V gave up 2 bases and J gave up 2 bases; unmatched junction bases: 4. The CDR3 has 15 amino acids. Germline V gives CDR1 MGHDK, CDR2 SYGVNS.

The origin of this receptor is a man aged 45-65 years with Graves' hyperthyroidism. The chain links TRBV25-1 to TRBJ2-3; 7 bases are shared with TRBD1. What was sequenced was blood. The CDR3 loop is CASSETGDHTDTQYF. Written as DNA, the CDR3 is TGTGCCAGCAGTGAAACAGGGGACCACACAGATACGCAGTATTTT.